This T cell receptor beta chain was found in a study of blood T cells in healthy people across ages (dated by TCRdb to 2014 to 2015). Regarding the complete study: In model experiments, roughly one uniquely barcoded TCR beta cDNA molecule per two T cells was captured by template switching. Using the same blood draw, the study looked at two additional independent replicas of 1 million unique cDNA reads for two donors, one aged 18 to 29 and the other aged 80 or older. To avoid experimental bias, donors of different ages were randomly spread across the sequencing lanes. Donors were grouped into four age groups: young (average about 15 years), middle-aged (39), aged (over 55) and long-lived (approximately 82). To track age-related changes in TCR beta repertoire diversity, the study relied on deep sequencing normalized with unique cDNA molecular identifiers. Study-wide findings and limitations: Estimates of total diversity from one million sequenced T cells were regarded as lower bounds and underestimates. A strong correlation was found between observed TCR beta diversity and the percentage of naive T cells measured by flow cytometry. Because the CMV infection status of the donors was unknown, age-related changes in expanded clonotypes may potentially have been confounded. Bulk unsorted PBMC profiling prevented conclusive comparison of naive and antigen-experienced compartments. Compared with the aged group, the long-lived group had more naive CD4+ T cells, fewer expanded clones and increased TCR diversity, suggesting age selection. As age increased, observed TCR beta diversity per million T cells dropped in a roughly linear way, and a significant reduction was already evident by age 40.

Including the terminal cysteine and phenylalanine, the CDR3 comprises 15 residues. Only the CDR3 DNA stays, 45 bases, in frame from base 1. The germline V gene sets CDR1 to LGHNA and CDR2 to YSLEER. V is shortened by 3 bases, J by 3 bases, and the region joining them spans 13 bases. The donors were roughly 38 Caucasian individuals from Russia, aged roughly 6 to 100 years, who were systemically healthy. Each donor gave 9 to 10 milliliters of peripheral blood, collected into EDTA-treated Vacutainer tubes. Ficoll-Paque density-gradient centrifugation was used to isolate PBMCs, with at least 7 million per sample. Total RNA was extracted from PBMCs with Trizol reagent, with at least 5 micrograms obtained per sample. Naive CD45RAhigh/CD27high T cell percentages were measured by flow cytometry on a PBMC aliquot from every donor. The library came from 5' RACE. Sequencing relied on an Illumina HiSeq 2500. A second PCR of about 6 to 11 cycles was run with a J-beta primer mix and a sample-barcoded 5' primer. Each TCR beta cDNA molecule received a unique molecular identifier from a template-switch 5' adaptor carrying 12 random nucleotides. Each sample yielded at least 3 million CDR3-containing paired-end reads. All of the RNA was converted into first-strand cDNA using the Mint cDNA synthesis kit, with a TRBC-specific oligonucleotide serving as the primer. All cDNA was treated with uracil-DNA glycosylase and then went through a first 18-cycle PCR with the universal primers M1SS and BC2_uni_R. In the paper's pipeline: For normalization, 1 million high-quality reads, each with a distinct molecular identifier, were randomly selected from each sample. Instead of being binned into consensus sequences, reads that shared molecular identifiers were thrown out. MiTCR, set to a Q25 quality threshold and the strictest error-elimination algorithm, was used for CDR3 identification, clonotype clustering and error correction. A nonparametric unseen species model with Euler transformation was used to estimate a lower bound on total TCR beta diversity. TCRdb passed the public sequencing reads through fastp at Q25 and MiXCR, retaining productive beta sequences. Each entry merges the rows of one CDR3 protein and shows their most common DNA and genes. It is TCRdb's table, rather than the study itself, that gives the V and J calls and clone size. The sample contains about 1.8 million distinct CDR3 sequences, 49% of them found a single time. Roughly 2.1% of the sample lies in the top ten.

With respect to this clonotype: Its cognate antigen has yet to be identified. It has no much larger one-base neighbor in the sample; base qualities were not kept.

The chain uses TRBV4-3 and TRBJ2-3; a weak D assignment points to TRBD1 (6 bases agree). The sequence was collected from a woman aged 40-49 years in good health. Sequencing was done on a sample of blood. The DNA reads TGCGCCAGCAGCCAGCGGGTAGGACAGACAGATACGCAGTATTTT. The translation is CASSQRVGQTDTQYF.